Reported below is one T cell receptor (beta chain). No antigen is known for it. Assay used: immunoSEQ multiplex PCR; TCRdb lists only in-frame clones, some missing. In the table there are about 140,000 clones, approximately 93% of which are singletons. The sample belongs to a study of T cell responses to AZD1222 COVID-19 vaccine. Regarding the study as a whole: Baseline serostatus was positive in only a handful of AZD1222 recipients. Compared with day 0, the breadth and depth of the Spike-specific TCR repertoire rose significantly after two doses of AZD1222. Repertoires were sampled only after the peak T cell response. Clonal diversity was possibly underestimated, and white British individuals and females predominated among donors.

The material sequenced was peripheral blood, taken 28 days after the second AZD1222 dose. The receptor was isolated from an adult who received the AZD1222 COVID-19 vaccine.

This chain's CDR3 is CASSQGRNGGYTF. The CDR3 DNA sequence: TGTGCCAGCAGCCAGGGTCGTAACGGCGGCTACACCTTC. V is TRBV5-4 and J is TRBJ1-2; D is perhaps TRBD1 (5 bases). The CDR3 has 13 amino acids. V was pared by 4 bases and J by 8 bases, with 15 bases between. The germline CDR1 and CDR2 sequences are SGHNT and YYREEE (reference sequence).